This T cell receptor (beta chain) came from a study of CD8 T cells in Susac syndrome. When the RNA was reverse transcribed, random hexamers were used with an input of about 0.5 to 1 ug. TCRdb reanalysed the immunoSEQ multiplex PCR reads using MiXCR and keeps one entry per CDR3 protein. The data contain roughly 400,000 distinct CDR3 sequences, 85% to 90% of them singletons. CDR3 length: 17 amino acids. Per the germline V gene, CDR1 is SGHNT and CDR2 is YYREEE (reference sequence). The V and J ends lost 2 bases and 3 bases respectively, with 17 bases between them. In this sample, this clonotype turned up once.

Material: CD8+ T cells from PBMCs. The chain employs TRBV5-4 and TRBJ2-2; D perhaps matches TRBD2 (6 bases). The origin of this receptor is a human donor with multiple sclerosis. The CDR3 sequence: CASSLWPLGGDTGELFF. CDR3 sequence (DNA): TGTGCCAGCAGCTTATGGCCCCTGGGGGGTGACACCGGGGAGCTGTTTTTT.